This entry lists 32 T cell receptor beta chains sequenced from one sample in a study of cytomegalovirus exposure and HLA in healthy donors. PCR was performed using 60 Vbeta and 13 Jbeta primers. Using immunoSEQ multiplex PCR, the repertoire was profiled, and TCRdb retains in-frame clones only, with some absent. This sample's table reports more than 65,000 clones. Material: PBMCs. The receptors stem from a man aged 35-49 years in good health and CMV-seronegative.

The chain recombines TRBV13 with TRBJ2-7, with 9 bases aligning to TRBD1. V shed 3 bases and J 6 bases; nucleotides not matched to a gene: 6. Germline-derived CDR1 and CDR2 are PRHDT and FYEKMQ (reference sequence). The CDR3 contains 14 residues. In nucleotides, the CDR3 is TGTGCCAGCAGCTTGGGACAGGGTGTGGGCGAGCAGTACTTC. Residues: CASSLGQGVGEQYF.

The chain is built from TRBV13 and TRBJ1-5, with 9 positions matching TRBD1. V lost 0 bases to trimming and J lost 0 bases; unmatched junction nucleotides: 3. CDR3 length equals 17 residues. The germline gives CDR1 PRHDT, CDR2 FYEKMQ (reference sequence). The CDR3 sequence is CASSLGTGGNSNQPQHF. As DNA, the CDR3 is TGTGCCAGCAGCTTAGGGACAGGGGGAAATAGCAATCAGCCCCAGCATTTT.

The DNA for the CDR3 is TGTGCCAGCAGCGCTAGGACAGGGGGCTTGAGGGAGACCCAGTACTTC. This codes for CASSARTGGLRETQYF. V usage is TRBV11-1 and J usage is TRBJ2-5, with 11 bases fitting TRBD1. The CDR3 is 16 amino acids. In germline, CDR1 is SGHAT, CDR2 FQDESV (reference sequence). V gave up 5 bases and J gave up 5 bases; unmatched junction bases: 10.

The chain is built from TRBV6-4 and TRBJ1-5, with 9 bases that match TRBD1. The CDR3 contains 16 residues. Germline V gene data show CDR1 as MRHNA and CDR2 as SNTAGT. With 0 bases clipped from V and 7 bases from J, the junction kept 7 bases outside the gene matches. The CDR3 loop is CASSDSNRGLCQPQHF. CDR3 DNA: TGTGCCAGCAGTGACTCGAACAGGGGGCTGTGCCAGCCCCAGCATTTT.

The chain combines TRBV7-2 with TRBJ1-5, with D hard to call. V was pared by 1 base and J by 1 base, with 8 bases between. The CDR3 is 15 residues long. Germline loops: CDR1 SGHTA, CDR2 FQGNSA. CDR3 DNA sequence: TGTGCCAGCAGCTTAGGTAGCAAGAGCAATCAGCCCCAGCATTTT. Amino acids: CASSLGSKSNQPQHF.

This chain joins TRBV6-6 and TRBJ2-7; D unclear. The CDR3 contains 14 residues. The ends were cut back, 6 bases at V and 5 bases at J, with 17 bases in the middle. Germline V gene sequence: CDR1 MNHNY, CDR2 SVGAGI (reference sequence). CDR3 sequence reads: CASSTWVNRDEQYF. Here the CDR3 DNA reads TGTGCCAGCAGCACCTGGGTAAACCGGGACGAGCAGTACTTC.

The chain has TRBV19 and TRBJ1-1, with unresolved D. V gave up 6 bases and J gave up 5 bases, with 13 bases separating them. This CDR3 has 13 amino acids. The germline V gene has CDR1 LNHDA and CDR2 SQIVND (reference sequence). The CDR3 here is CASSSGRMTEAFF. The CDR3, as DNA: TGTGCCAGTAGCTCCGGGAGGATGACTGAAGCTTTCTTT.

V gene TRBV6-5 combines with J gene TRBJ2-7; no clear D gene. CDR3 length equals 14 residues. Germline V CDR1 and CDR2: MNHEY, SVGAGI. V shed 6 bases and J shed 1 base, with 13 bases lying between them. CDR3 nucleotides: TGTGCCAGCAGCCTACGCGACGGGTCCTACGAGCAGTACTTC. Protein product: CASSLRDGSYEQYF.

J is TRBJ2-4 and V is TRBV7-9, with 7 positions matching TRBD1. After removal of 5 bases from V and 4 bases from J, the junction contained 11 bases not matched to a gene. CDR1 is SEHNR and CDR2 is FQNEAQ in the germline V gene (reference sequence). The CDR3 spans 16 residues. The CDR3: CASSTLPGQTKNIQYF. DNA for the CDR3: TGTGCCAGCAGCACTCTACCGGGACAGACAAAAAACATTCAGTACTTC.

With respect to this clone: Other DNA sequences in this sample translate to the same CDR3. The V and J genes are TRBV6-6 and TRBJ1-5; 7 bases agree with TRBD1. The CDR3 sequence is 15 residues long. Germline V gene data show CDR1 as MNHNY and CDR2 as SVGAGI (reference sequence). V shed 6 bases, J shed 0 bases, and the junction held 5 bases outside the gene matches. The CDR3 DNA reads TGTGCCAGCAGCCCCAGGGGGTCTAGCAATCAGCCCCAGCATTTT. This codes for CASSPRGSSNQPQHF.

J is TRBJ2-7 and V is TRBV27; D might be TRBD1 (5 bases). Germline CDR1 reads MNHEY; CDR2 reads SMNVEV (reference sequence). CDR3 size: 14 residues. Trimming took off 4 bases at V and 1 base at J, with 11 bases between the two ends. The CDR3 reads CASSCLRQSYEQYF. As DNA, the CDR3 is TGTGCCAGCAGTTGCCTTAGACAGTCCTACGAGCAGTACTTC.

The chain joins TRBV6-5 to TRBJ1-5; tentative D call: TRBD1 (6 bases). Trimming shortened V by 5 bases and J by 6 bases, and 11 bases separated the two germline ends. Germline V gene sequence: CDR1 MNHEY, CDR2 SVGAGI. The CDR3 length is 13 residues. The CDR3 loop reads CASSRAGAQPQHF. The CDR3 bases are TGTGCCAGCAGTAGGGCAGGGGCTCAGCCCCAGCATTTT.

J is TRBJ2-7 and V is TRBV5-1; 7 bases match TRBD1. Germline-derived CDR1 and CDR2 are SGHRS and YFSETQ. The CDR3 consists of 12 residues. V shed 2 bases, J shed 5 bases, and the junction held 1 base outside the gene matches. The CDR3 DNA follows: TGCGCCAGCAGCTTAGGACAGGACGAGCAGTACTTC. As protein: CASSLGQDEQYF.

The CDR3 coding sequence is TGTGCCAGCAGTCTGACAGGGGGCGCTTATAATTCACCCCTCCACTTT. The encoded protein is CASSLTGGAYNSPLHF. The chain is built from TRBV11-2 and TRBJ1-6, with 10 bases fitting TRBD1. The V gene end was trimmed by 6 bases and the J gene end by 4 bases; junction bases not matched to a gene: 6. The CDR3 is 16 residues long. Per germline, CDR1 SGHAT and CDR2 FQNNGV.

This chain joins TRBV27 and TRBJ1-6; D gene ambiguous. Germline CDR1 and CDR2: MNHEY and SMNVEV (reference sequence). The CDR3 totals 13 residues. Trimming pared 8 bases from V and 5 bases from J, leaving 10 bases between. The chain's CDR3 is CASGSRNNSPLHF. DNA for the CDR3: TGTGCCAGCGGAAGCAGGAATAATTCACCCCTCCACTTT.

The chain carries TRBV5-1 and TRBJ2-4; 8 nucleotides line up with TRBD1. The CDR3 is made up of 16 amino acids. J was trimmed by 3 bases and V by 0 bases; bases with no gene match: 5. The V gene's germline CDR1 is SGHRS and CDR2 YFSETQ. CDR3 coding DNA: TGCGCCAGCAGCTTGGACCCTACAGGGGGCAAAAACATTCAGTACTTC. Its protein is CASSLDPTGGKNIQYF.

The rearrangement links TRBV5-6 to TRBJ1-4; D not certain. The CDR3 is made up of 14 amino acids. V gave up 2 bases and J gave up 3 bases, with 8 bases separating them. CDR1 and CDR2 from the germline V gene are SGHDT and YYEEEE. CDR3 region: CASSFGQANEKLFF. DNA of the CDR3: TGTGCCAGCAGCTTTGGGCAGGCTAATGAAAAACTGTTTTTT.

This rearrangement joins TRBV6-4 to TRBJ2-1, with D perhaps TRBD2 (7 bases). The germline CDR1 and CDR2 sequences are MRHNA and SNTAGT. V dropped 2 bases and J dropped 8 bases, with 13 bases sitting between them. The CDR3 length is 14 residues. The CDR3 coding sequence is TGTGCCAGCAGTGACGGCGGGGGCCAGGATGAGCAGTTCTTC. Translation gives CASSDGGGQDEQFF.

The chain uses TRBV19 and TRBJ1-6; D is uncertain. This CDR3 is built from 16 residues. Looked up from germline, CDR1 is LNHDA and CDR2 is SQIVND (reference sequence). V lost 6 bases and J lost 0, with 12 bases in between. The CDR3, as DNA: TGTGCCAGTAGAATTGCCAGTGACTCCTATAATTCACCCCTCCACTTT. Residues: CASRIASDSYNSPLHF.

V and J are TRBV18 and TRBJ1-1, with 7 positions matching TRBD1. The CDR3 totals 13 residues. The junction had 7 bases not matched to a gene; V was cut back by 11 bases and J by 1 base. In germline, CDR1 is KGHSH, CDR2 LQKENI. The CDR3 reads CAGQEARNTEAFF. DNA for the CDR3: TGTGCCGGACAGGAGGCGAGGAACACTGAAGCTTTCTTT.

This sequence joins TRBV5-1 and TRBJ2-7; 11 nucleotides match TRBD2. This CDR3 region has 17 residues. V shed 0 bases, J shed 1 base, and the junction held 6 bases outside the gene matches. CDR1 and CDR2 from the germline V gene are SGHRS and YFSETQ. The CDR3 DNA follows: TGCGCCAGCAGCTTGGGTCTAGCGGGGGGACTTTCCTACGAGCAGTACTTC. Translating it yields CASSLGLAGGLSYEQYF.

The chain has TRBV7-9 and TRBJ2-1, with TRBD1 as a possible D gene (6 bases). Germline assignment: CDR1 SEHNR and CDR2 FQNEAQ (reference sequence). V gave up 4 bases and J gave up 1 base, with 11 bases separating them. The CDR3 is 15 amino acids. Here the CDR3 reads CASSSGRGSYNEQFF. DNA of the CDR3: TGTGCCAGCAGCTCCGGCAGGGGATCCTACAATGAGCAGTTCTTC.

The chain couples TRBV18 to TRBJ2-7; tentative D call: TRBD2 (5 bases). There are 13 residues in the CDR3. V lost 3 bases to trimming and J lost 2 bases, with 8 bases between them. Germline assignment: CDR1 KGHSH and CDR2 LQKENI. This chain's CDR3 is CASSPSGTYEQYF. The CDR3 DNA reads as TGTGCCAGCTCACCTTCCGGGACCTACGAGCAGTACTTC.

This chain connects TRBV9 to TRBJ1-3; 9 bases match TRBD1. V was pared by 2 bases and J by 4 bases, with 7 bases of the junction left unmatched. Germline CDR1 is SGDLS and CDR2 is YYNGEE. The CDR3 sequence is 16 residues long. The CDR3 coding sequence is TGTGCCAGCAGCGTCTCCGGGACAGGGAAGGGAAACACCATATATTTT. Translated, it gives CASSVSGTGKGNTIYF.

The chain employs TRBV27 and TRBJ1-2, with 9 bases identical to TRBD1. The CDR3 loop spans 16 amino acids. The junction had 13 bases not matched to a gene; V was cut back by 5 bases and J by 6 bases. CDR1 MNHEY and CDR2 SMNVEV come from the germline V gene (reference sequence). In nucleotides, the CDR3 is TGTGCCAGCAGTCTCCAGGGGGCGTACAGGGGGCATGGCTACACCTTC. Protein product: CASSLQGAYRGHGYTF.

J is TRBJ1-2 and V is TRBV9, with 8 bases fitting TRBD1. The CDR3 is made up of 13 amino acids. With V trimmed by 3 bases and J by 7 bases, 5 bases remained unmatched. Germline assignment: CDR1 SGDLS and CDR2 YYNGEE. CDR3 nucleotides: TGTGCCAGCAGCGCAGGGGGCGAAGGTGGCTACACCTTC. As protein: CASSAGGEGGYTF.

The CDR3 here is CASSYGERGETQYF. CDR3 sequence (DNA): TGTGCCAGCAGTTATGGGGAAAGGGGAGAGACCCAGTACTTC. The rearrangement links TRBV28 to TRBJ2-5, with TRBD1 as a possible D gene (5 bases). V lost 4 bases, J lost 4 bases, and 13 bases lay in between. Germline CDR1 reads MDHEN; CDR2 reads SYDVKM. The CDR3 is 14 residues long. The variable domain in full, completed from reference TRBV28 and TRBJ2-5, reads DVKVTQSSRYLVKRTGEKVFLECVQDMDHENMFWYRQDPGLGLRLIYFSYDVKMKEKGDIPEGYSVSREKKERFSLILESASTNQTSMYLCASSYGERGETQYFGPGTRLLVL.

This rearrangement joins TRBV7-2 to TRBJ2-1; the match to TRBD1 covers 10 bases. CDR3 length: 17 residues. The germline gives CDR1 SGHTA, CDR2 FQGNSA. Unmatched junction bases numbered 12, after V lost 5 bases and J lost 5 bases. CDR3 sequence (DNA): TGTGCCAGCAGCCTCCGGGACAGGGGAGAAATGGACAATGAGCAGTTCTTC. As protein: CASSLRDRGEMDNEQFF. Using reference TRBV7-2 and TRBJ2-1 for the parts outside the CDR3, the full variable domain is GAGVSQSPSNKVTEKGKDVELRCDPISGHTALYWYRQSLGQGLEFLIYFQGNSAPDKSGLPSDRFSAERTGGSVSTLTIQRTQQEDSAVYLCASSLRDRGEMDNEQFFGPGTRLTVL.

This chain connects TRBV6-1 to TRBJ1-5, with TRBD1 identical over 7 bases. After removal of 5 bases from V and 2 bases from J, the junction contained 0 bases not matched to a gene. This CDR3 region has 13 residues. Germline loops: CDR1 MNHNS, CDR2 SASEGT. This chain's CDR3 is CASSQGGNQPQHF. For the CDR3, the DNA is TGTGCCAGCAGTCAGGGGGGCAATCAGCCCCAGCATTTT.

This chain links TRBV7-9 with TRBJ1-2, with D unclear. This CDR3 spans 11 amino acids. Trimming took 7 bases from V and 5 from J, leaving 8 bases between them. Germline CDR1 and CDR2: SEHNR and FQNEAQ (reference sequence). CDR3: CASTSVYGYTF. The DNA for the CDR3 is TGTGCCAGCACCTCAGTATATGGCTACACCTTC.

V gene TRBV6-1 combines with J gene TRBJ1-1; D gene unclear. The germline V and J ends were trimmed by 2 bases and 5 bases, with 9 bases remaining between them. The V gene's germline CDR1 is MNHNS and CDR2 SASEGT. The CDR3 is made up of 13 amino acids. The CDR3 reads CASSEQVQTEAFF. CDR3 DNA sequence: TGTGCCAGCAGTGAACAGGTTCAGACTGAAGCTTTCTTT.

The V and J genes are TRBV28 and TRBJ1-1; 7 nucleotides match TRBD1. Germline-derived CDR1 and CDR2 are MDHEN and SYDVKM. The CDR3 has 16 amino acids. With 4 bases clipped from V and 2 bases from J, the junction kept 10 bases outside the gene matches. CDR3 nucleotides: TGTGCCAGCAGTTCTGAAACCGGGACAGCTAACACTGAAGCTTTCTTT. It is translated as CASSSETGTANTEAFF.